The next 25 T cell receptor beta chains were all read from a single sample in a study of cytomegalovirus exposure and HLA in healthy donors. 60 Vbeta and 13 Jbeta primers were used in PCR. The repertoire was sequenced with immunoSEQ multiplex PCR; TCRdb's copy has only in-frame clones and lacks some. The repertoire holds under 200,000 clones, with approximately 12% as singletons. Sequencing was carried out using PBMCs. Receptors originate from a man aged 50 or older in good health and CMV-seropositive.

This rearrangement joins TRBV9 to TRBJ1-4; 8 bases align to TRBD1. The CDR3 sequence is 14 residues long. The V gene end was trimmed by 2 bases and the J gene end by 8 bases; junction bases not matched to a gene: 5. CDR1 is SGDLS and CDR2 is YYNGEE in the germline V gene. The CDR3 here is CASSVGQGNEKLFF. DNA for the CDR3: TGTGCCAGCAGCGTCGGACAGGGCAACGAAAAACTGTTTTTT.

This clone has only a few counts. V and J are TRBV5-1 and TRBJ2-5; 16 bases agree with TRBD2. The junction had 6 bases not matched to a gene; V was cut back by 3 bases and J by 4 bases. Germline lookup yields CDR1 SGHRS and CDR2 YFSETQ. The CDR3 loop spans 17 amino acids. CDR3 sequence: CASSSGLAGGPRETQYF. Written as DNA, the CDR3 is TGCGCCAGCAGCTCGGGACTAGCGGGGGGGCCGAGAGAGACCCAGTACTTC.

As concerns this clone: The final CDR3 position lacks the conserved phenylalanine or tryptophan, pointing to a likely read error. This rearrangement joins TRBV6-5 to TRBJ1-2; D is unresolved. The V gene lost 6 bases and the J gene lost 0 bases, with 8 bases spanning the gap. This CDR3 contains 13 residues. CDR1 and CDR2 from the germline V gene are MNHEY and SVGAGI. Here the CDR3 reads CASSSSPNYGYTV. In DNA, the CDR3 is TGTGCCAGCAGCAGTTCCCCTAACTATGGCTACACCGTC.

This clone was observed a handful of times. Other DNA sequences from this sample encode an identical CDR3 as well. The chain employs TRBV9 and TRBJ1-6; D uncertain. V was trimmed by 0 bases and J by 7 bases, leaving 8 bases between them. The CDR3 covers 14 residues. Germline V gives CDR1 SGDLS, CDR2 YYNGEE. The CDR3 loop reads CASSVVPGNSPLHF. The CDR3 coding sequence is TGTGCCAGCAGCGTAGTACCGGGGAATTCACCCCTCCACTTT. The full variable domain, completed using reference TRBV9 and TRBJ1-6, is DSGVTQTPKHLITATGQRVTLRCSPRSGDLSVYWYQQSLDQGLQFLIQYYNGEERAKGNILERFSAQQFPDLHSELNLSSLELGDSALYFCASSVVPGNSPLHFGNGTRLTVT.

This chain uses TRBV5-1 with TRBJ2-5; 8 nucleotides match TRBD2. The CDR3 has 15 amino acids. Germline CDR1 SGHRS, CDR2 YFSETQ. J lost 2 bases, V lost 1 base, and 4 bases had no gene match. DNA of the CDR3: TGCGCCAGCAGCTTGTTAGCGGGGATTCAAGAGACCCAGTACTTC. Its protein product is CASSLLAGIQETQYF.

This clone was detected only a few times. The chain is built from TRBV9 and TRBJ1-1; D is unresolved. Looked up from germline, CDR1 is SGDLS and CDR2 is YYNGEE. Trimming took off 2 bases at V and 8 bases at J, with 10 bases between the two ends. The CDR3 sequence is 12 residues long. This chain's CDR3 is CASSVLTGEAFF. As DNA, the CDR3 is TGTGCCAGCAGCGTCCTCACCGGGGAAGCTTTCTTT.

The V and J genes are TRBV15 and TRBJ2-3; 8 bases are shared with TRBD2. The CDR3 length is 16 residues. V was pared by 5 bases and J by 2 bases, with 9 bases of the junction left unmatched. The germline V gene encodes CDR1 LNHNV and CDR2 YYDKDF (reference sequence). This CDR3 is CATSSGGAGLTDTQYF. The CDR3 DNA follows: TGTGCCACCAGCTCCGGGGGGGCGGGGCTCACAGATACGCAGTATTTT. The whole variable domain, remainder taken from reference TRBV15 and TRBJ2-3, is DAMVIQNPRYQVTQFGKPVTLSCSQTLNHNVMYWYQQKSSQAPKLLFHYYDKDFNNEADTPDNFQSRRPNTSFCFLDIRSPGLGDTAMYLCATSSGGAGLTDTQYFGPGTRLTVL.

A few counts support this clone. This chain connects TRBV6-1 to TRBJ1-2, with a weak D call TRBD1 (5 bases). The germline CDR1 and CDR2 sequences are MNHNS and SASEGT. Deletions cut 5 bases from V and 9 bases from J, with 13 bases between. This CDR3 has 12 amino acids. The CDR3 region has the DNA TGTGCCAGCAGTCAGGGTAGGGATAGCTACACCTTC. This gives the protein CASSQGRDSYTF.

The rearrangement links TRBV14 to TRBJ1-3, with TRBD1 identical over 7 bases. After removal of 0 bases from V and 4 bases from J, the junction contained 9 bases not matched to a gene. CDR1 is SGHDN and CDR2 is FVKESK in the germline V gene. The CDR3 has 17 residues. The CDR3 DNA reads as TGTGCCAGCAGCCAAGAATTGCGAGGGGGCGACGGAAACACCATATATTTT. Translating gives CASSQELRGGDGNTIYF.

The CDR3 DNA reads TGTGCCAGTAAGGAAACAGGCTATAGCAATCAGCCCCAGCATTTT. It encodes CASKETGYSNQPQHF. The gene calls are TRBV19 and TRBJ1-5; TRBD1 might be the D (5 bases). Germline-derived CDR1 and CDR2 are LNHDA and SQIVND (reference sequence). V shed 7 bases and J shed 0 bases, with 13 bases lying between them. This CDR3 contains 15 residues.

This sequence joins TRBV6-5 and TRBJ1-1; 8 bases align to TRBD1. J gave up 1 base and V 5 bases, and 6 bases lay outside the gene matches. The CDR3 totals 15 residues. Germline loops: CDR1 MNHEY, CDR2 SVGAGI. This CDR3 is CASSKDRVSNTEAFF. CDR3 sequence (DNA): TGTGCCAGCAGTAAGGACAGGGTTTCGAACACTGAAGCTTTCTTT.

This chain uses TRBV7-6 with TRBJ2-6; D is perhaps TRBD1 (6 bases). The germline V gene encodes CDR1 SGHVS and CDR2 FNYEAQ. Trimming took 5 bases from V and 0 from J, leaving 11 bases between them. The CDR3 spans 16 residues. Here the CDR3 DNA reads TGTGCCAGCAGCGCATTGGACAGCTCTGGGGCCAACGTCCTGACTTTC. Its protein product is CASSALDSSGANVLTF.

The DNA of the CDR3 is TGCGCCAGCAGCCCCTGGACAGGGGGCGCAGAGACCCAGTACTTC. It is translated as CASSPWTGGAETQYF. This sequence joins TRBV5-1 and TRBJ2-5; TRBD1 agrees at 11 bases. Per the germline V gene, CDR1 is SGHRS and CDR2 is YFSETQ. The CDR3 extends over 15 amino acids. V shed 4 bases, J shed 4 bases, and the junction held 6 bases outside the gene matches.

The chain links TRBV5-1 to TRBJ2-7, with 9 bases identical to TRBD1. V was pared by 0 bases and J by 4 bases, with 5 bases of the junction left unmatched. CDR1 is SGHRS and CDR2 is YFSETQ in the germline V gene. The CDR3 extends over 15 amino acids. DNA of the CDR3: TGCGCCAGCAGCTTGGACGGGACAGGGAGGTACGAGCAGTACGTC. Protein: CASSLDGTGRYEQYV.

Details on this clone: At one boundary the junction diverges from the germline segment, which might be a read error. This chain connects TRBV10-3 to TRBJ1-1; D ambiguous. Germline V CDR1 and CDR2: ENHRY, SYGVKD. CDR3 length: 14 amino acids. This chain's CDR3 is CAISAHTANTEAFF. CDR3 DNA sequence: TGTGCCATAAGTGCTCACACCGCTAACACTGAAGCTTTCTTT.

The V and J genes are TRBV7-2 and TRBJ2-5, with 10 bases matching TRBD1. Germline values: CDR1 SGHTA, CDR2 FQGNSA. V trimming: 4 bases; J trimming: 5 bases; junction bases outside the gene matches: 7. CDR3 size: 15 residues. CDR3 protein: CASSSGQGVIETQYF. For the CDR3, the DNA is TGTGCCAGCAGCTCTGGACAGGGGGTTATTGAGACCCAGTACTTC.

The chain carries TRBV7-2 and TRBJ1-3; D is uncertain. V gave up 5 bases and J gave up 4 bases, with 9 bases separating them. Germline values: CDR1 SGHTA, CDR2 FQGNSA. This CDR3 has 13 residues. The CDR3 region is CASSPGVGNTIYF. CDR3 DNA: TGTGCCAGCAGCCCAGGCGTCGGAAACACCATATATTTT.

The V call is TRBV29-1, the J call TRBJ1-2; TRBD1 aligns across 8 bases. The germline CDR1 and CDR2 sequences are SQVTM and ANQGSEA. The V gene end was trimmed by 4 bases and the J gene end by 2 bases; junction bases not matched to a gene: 3. This CDR3 has 13 residues. The CDR3 coding sequence is TGCAGCGTTGCGCAGGGGGCGAACTATGGCTACACCTTC. Amino acids: CSVAQGANYGYTF.

The J gene is TRBJ2-5, the V gene TRBV5-1; TRBD2 matches at 12 bases. Germline loops: CDR1 SGHRS, CDR2 YFSETQ. The CDR3 has 17 amino acids. V lost 0 bases, J lost 4 bases, and 7 bases stayed unmatched. The CDR3 loop reads CASSLAWTSGTTETQYF. The DNA of the CDR3 is TGCGCCAGCAGCTTGGCTTGGACTAGCGGGACCACAGAGACCCAGTACTTC.

The rearrangement uses TRBV6-6 and TRBJ2-1; 7 positions agree with TRBD2. CDR3 length equals 11 residues. The germline V gene encodes CDR1 MNHNY and CDR2 SVGAGI (reference sequence). V lost 6 bases to trimming and J lost 9 bases; unmatched junction nucleotides: 2. The CDR3 DNA reads as TGTGCCAGCAGCAGGGAGGGTGAGCAGTTCTTC. Translation: CASSREGEQFF.

This clone was detected only a few times. The chain recombines TRBV29-1 with TRBJ2-3, with a tentative D call TRBD2 (6 bases). V shed 7 bases and J shed 9 bases, with 23 bases lying between them. CDR3 length equals 14 residues. Germline V gene lookup returns CDR1 SQVTM and CDR2 ANQGSEA. CDR3 in amino acids: CSGLRDSTNPTQYF. CDR3 nucleotide sequence: TGCAGCGGGCTCCGGGACTCGACCAACCCCACGCAGTATTTT.

In this sample, this clone turned up a few times. The V gene is TRBV29-1, the J gene TRBJ1-1, with a weak D call TRBD1 (6 bases). Germline CDR1 and CDR2: SQVTM and ANQGSEA. The CDR3 spans 10 residues. V was clipped by 6 bases and J by 9 bases, with 11 bases between them. CDR3 residues: CSVARDKAFF. In DNA form, the CDR3 reads TGCAGCGTCGCCCGGGACAAAGCTTTCTTT.

This clone was counted a few times. V and J are TRBV28 and TRBJ2-7; D is possibly TRBD2 (6 bases). Germline values: CDR1 MDHEN, CDR2 SYDVKM. Trimming took off 2 bases at V and 4 bases at J, with 12 bases between the two ends. The CDR3 is made up of 14 amino acids. The chain's CDR3 is CASSLRGLPYEQYV. CDR3 in DNA: TGTGCCAGCAGTTTACGAGGACTACCTTACGAGCAGTACGTC.

This clone appeared a few times. The chain recombines TRBV4-1 with TRBJ2-3; D possibly corresponds to TRBD2 (6 bases). The germline gives CDR1 MGHRA, CDR2 YSYEKL. V was shortened by 1 base and J by 3 bases, with 14 bases between the two germline ends. CDR3 length: 16 residues. The CDR3 bases are TGCGCCAGCAGCCAAGGGGACTTACTATTAACAGATACGCAGTATTTT. Translation gives CASSQGDLLLTDTQYF.

This clone appeared a few times. The chain links TRBV9 to TRBJ2-5, with 9 bases aligning to TRBD2. Germline assignment: CDR1 SGDLS and CDR2 YYNGEE. After removal of 0 bases from V and 1 base from J, the junction contained 4 bases not matched to a gene. CDR3 length: 16 residues. CDR3 loop: CASSVEASGVQETQYF. CDR3 nucleotide sequence: TGTGCCAGCAGCGTAGAGGCTAGCGGGGTCCAAGAGACCCAGTACTTC. The full variable domain, in which reference TRBV9 and TRBJ2-5 provide the parts outside the CDR3, is DSGVTQTPKHLITATGQRVTLRCSPRSGDLSVYWYQQSLDQGLQFLIQYYNGEERAKGNILERFSAQQFPDLHSELNLSSLELGDSALYFCASSVEASGVQETQYFGPGTRLLVL.